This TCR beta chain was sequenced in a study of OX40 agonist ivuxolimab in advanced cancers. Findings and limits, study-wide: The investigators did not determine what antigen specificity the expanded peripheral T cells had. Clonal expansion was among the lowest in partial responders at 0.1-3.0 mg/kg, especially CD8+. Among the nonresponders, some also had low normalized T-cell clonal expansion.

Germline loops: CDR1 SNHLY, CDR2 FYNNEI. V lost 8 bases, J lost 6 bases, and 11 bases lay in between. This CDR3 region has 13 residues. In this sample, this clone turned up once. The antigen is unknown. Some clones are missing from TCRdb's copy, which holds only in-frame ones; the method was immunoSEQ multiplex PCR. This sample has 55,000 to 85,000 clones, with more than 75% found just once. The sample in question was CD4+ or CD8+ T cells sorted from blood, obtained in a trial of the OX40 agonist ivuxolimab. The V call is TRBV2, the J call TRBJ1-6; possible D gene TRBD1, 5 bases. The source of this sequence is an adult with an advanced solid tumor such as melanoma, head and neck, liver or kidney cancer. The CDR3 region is CASGRQFNSPLHF. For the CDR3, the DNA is TGTGCCAGCGGGAGACAGTTTAATTCACCCCTCCACTTT.